A selection of T cell receptor beta chains follows, all from one sample in a study of blood T cell repertoires in COVID-19. Repertoires were generated with immunoSEQ multiplex PCR, while TCRdb's copy carries only in-frame clones and drops some. This sample carries some 210,000 clones, around 90% of them seen once, and the ten largest clones take 10% to 13%. The specimen sequenced was PBMCs or T cells enriched from blood (not recorded which). These receptors all stem from a man between 18 and 35 years old with acute COVID-19. Both conserved end residues are trimmed from each CDR3. The D gene is left open where the match is weak.

v_call d_call cdr3_aa
TRBV12-3/TRBV12-4 - ASSFLDTQY
TRBV28 - ASSLSLSNYNEQF
TRBV19 - ASREDSFYQPQH
TRBV7-8 TRBD2 ASSRDVAGTTDTQY
TRBV27 - ASSLRNGDSTEAF
TRBV5-1 TRBD1 ASSMGQQNSPLH
TRBV5-1 - ASRVAYSGANVLT
TRBV4-3 - ASSQDQSGGEKLF
TRBV9 TRBD2 ASSTPRGLAGVSSYNEQF
TRBV11-3 TRBD1 ASSQGQGFSRKTQY
TRBV4-3 - ASSQATGPGYTQY
TRBV10-1 TRBD2 ASSGTSANTGELF
TRBV27 TRBD1 ASSEQGFGNQPQH
TRBV4-1 - ASSLPLATNEKLF
TRBV28 TRBD1 ASSSGTANTEAF
TRBV7-9 - ASSRRDTQETQY
TRBV5-4 TRBD1 AGQGVTGELF
TRBV29-1 - SVQPRLAQETQY
TRBV4-2 - ASSQLDSAYGYT
TRBV6-6 - ASNGQGLYGYT
TRBV11-3 - ASSPSPRGPSDTQY
TRBV6-6 - ASSGSAEPPYEQY
TRBV18 TRBD1 ASSPRQGGFSSGANVLT
TRBV4-1 TRBD1 ASSQGVPGGQPQH
TRBV28 TRBD1 ASSPTSTGQHRNNEQF
TRBV12-3/TRBV12-4 - ASTSSNYGYT
TRBV19 - ASRQDNQPQH